These 24 T cell receptor beta chains originate from one sample sequenced in a study of shared clonotypes between healthy human individuals. Sequencing was performed with immunoSEQ multiplex PCR; in TCRdb, only in-frame clones are kept and a portion is missing. The top ten hold 20% to 30% of the sample, which has about 820,000 clones, 80% to 95% seen once. Terminally differentiated effector memory CD45RA+ cells were excluded by CCR7 positive selection of CD45RO-negative cells. Sequencing input: naive CD8+ T cells sorted from blood. These receptor sequences come from a man aged 25 to 40 in good health.

The genes are TRBV6-8 and TRBJ2-2, with 14 bases matching TRBD2. This CDR3 contains 16 residues. V lost 7 bases to trimming and J lost 4 bases; unmatched junction nucleotides: 5. Germline CDR1 and CDR2: MNHGY and SAAAGT. The CDR3 DNA follows: TGTGCCAGCATTCTGGGACTAGCGGGAGCCACCGGGGAGCTGTTTTTT. This codes for CASILGLAGATGELFF.

The rearrangement links TRBV25-1 to TRBJ2-3; TRBD2 aligns across 10 bases. CDR1 is MGHDK, CDR2 SYGVNS, per germline. The CDR3 length is 16 residues. V was clipped by 6 bases and J by 0 bases; unmatched bases: 6. This CDR3 reads CASSGLAGESTDTQYF. The CDR3 nucleotides read TGTGCCAGCAGCGGGCTAGCGGGAGAAAGCACAGATACGCAGTATTTT.

To note about this clone: At one end, the junction sequence differs from germline, possibly due to a read error. Additional DNA sequences in this sample encode the identical CDR3. This chain connects TRBV7-8 to TRBJ2-7; weak D call: TRBD1 (6 bases). This CDR3 region has 16 residues. Germline V gives CDR1 SGHVS, CDR2 FQNEAQ. The DNA for the CDR3 is TGTGCCAGCAGTTTAGTAGGTGAGGACAGCTCCTACGAGCAGTACTTC. Encoded protein: CASSLVGEDSSYEQYF.

The chain joins TRBV10-3 to TRBJ2-2; 7 bases agree with TRBD1. Looked up from germline, CDR1 is ENHRY and CDR2 is SYGVKD. Trimming took 10 bases from V and 4 from J; bases not matched to a gene: 6. CDR3 length equals 13 residues. CDR3 residues: CATMGQPTGELFF. CDR3 coding DNA: TGTGCCACGATGGGACAGCCCACCGGGGAGCTGTTTTTT.

On this clone itself: Other DNA sequences of this sample code for an identical CDR3. The chain employs TRBV6-6 and TRBJ2-5; D remains ambiguous. CDR1 and CDR2 (germline): MNHNY, SVGAGI (reference sequence). CDR3 length: 11 amino acids. With 2 bases removed from V and 5 bases from J, the gap between germline ends came to 3 bases. The CDR3: CASSYGETQYF. The CDR3, as DNA: TGTGCCAGCAGTTACGGGGAGACCCAGTACTTC.

V and J are TRBV28 and TRBJ2-3; 8 bases line up with TRBD2. The CDR3 spans 17 residues. J lost 6 bases, V lost 5 bases, and 16 bases had no gene match. The germline CDR1 and CDR2 sequences are MDHEN and SYDVKM. The CDR3 spells CASSVPTGGARRDTQYF. DNA for the CDR3: TGTGCCAGCAGTGTCCCCACGGGGGGGGCACGCAGGGATACGCAGTATTTT.

CDR3: CASSLGAPPETQYF. CDR3 sequence (DNA): TGTGCCAGCAGCTTAGGGGCCCCACCGGAGACCCAGTACTTC. This chain links TRBV7-9 with TRBJ2-5; D remains unclear. The CDR3 is 14 amino acids. V was pared by 1 base and J by 5 bases, with 11 bases between. The germline CDR1 and CDR2 sequences are SEHNR and FQNEAQ (reference sequence).

The V and J genes are TRBV16 and TRBJ1-2; TRBD1 is a possible D gene (5 bases). The germline V and J ends were trimmed by 6 bases and 4 bases, with 9 bases remaining between them. This CDR3 is 12 amino acids long. The V gene's germline CDR1 is KGHSY and CDR2 FQNENV. The CDR3 DNA follows: TGTGCCAGCAGTCTAGACAGCTATGGCTACACCTTC. Encoded protein: CASSLDSYGYTF.

This rearrangement joins TRBV7-9 to TRBJ1-5; weak D call: TRBD1 (6 bases). Trimming pared 5 bases from V and 6 bases from J, leaving 20 bases between. The CDR3 is made up of 16 amino acids. The V gene's germline CDR1 is SEHNR and CDR2 FQNEAQ (reference sequence). CDR3 loop: CASSQGQTGFGQPQHF. The CDR3 nucleotides read TGTGCCAGCAGCCAGGGACAAACAGGTTTTGGTCAGCCCCAGCATTTT.

The rearrangement uses TRBV30 and TRBJ2-1, with 9 bases aligning to TRBD1. Per germline, CDR1 GTSNPN and CDR2 SVGIG (reference sequence). Germline trimming cut 1 base from V and 8 bases from J; bases unmatched to any gene: 3. This CDR3 comprises 13 residues. The CDR3 sequence is CAWSDRGPDEQFF. The CDR3 nucleotides read TGTGCCTGGAGTGACAGGGGGCCGGATGAGCAGTTCTTC. Filled out from reference TRBV30 and TRBJ2-1, the complete variable domain reads SQTIHQWPATLVQPVGSPLSLECTVEGTSNPNLYWYRQAAGRGLQLLFYSVGIGQISSEVPQNLSASRPQDRQFILSSKKLLLSDSGFYLCAWSDRGPDEQFFGPGTRLTVL.

This clone is a singleton in its sample. The V gene is TRBV13, the J gene TRBJ2-7; TRBD2 matches at 15 bases. The V segment lost 5 bases and the J segment 2 bases; nucleotides outside the gene matches: 10. The CDR3 is 18 amino acids. Germline V lookup: CDR1 PRHDT, CDR2 FYEKMQ (reference sequence). The CDR3 DNA follows: TGTGCCAGCAGCCCAACCGGGACTAGCGGGAGGTACGCCTACGAGCAGTACTTC. Its protein is CASSPTGTSGRYAYEQYF.

The chain links TRBV2 to TRBJ1-1; no firm D call. The V gene lost 4 bases and the J gene lost 6 bases, with 9 bases spanning the gap. The V gene's germline CDR1 is SNHLY and CDR2 FYNNEI. This CDR3 has 12 residues. The DNA of the CDR3 is TGTGCCAGCAGTGGGAAGAGACCTGAAGCTTTCTTT. Protein: CASSGKRPEAFF. The full variable domain, in which reference TRBV2 and TRBJ1-1 provide the parts outside the CDR3, is EPEVTQTPSHQVTQMGQEVILRCVPISNHLYFYWYRQILGQKVEFLVSFYNNEISEKSEIFDDQFSVERPDGSNFTLKIRSTKLEDSAMYFCASSGKRPEAFFGQGTRLTVV.

The CDR3 region has the DNA TGTGCCAGCAGCGTAGAGGGGGGACTAGCGGGACCCTCCTACAATGAGCAGTTCTTC. This encodes CASSVEGGLAGPSYNEQFF. The chain is built from TRBV9 and TRBJ2-1; 13 bases fit TRBD2. V trimming: 0 bases; J trimming: 0 bases; junction bases outside the gene matches: 6. Germline V lookup: CDR1 SGDLS, CDR2 YYNGEE. This CDR3 has 19 residues.

The CDR3 DNA reads TGTGCCAGCAGCTTAGCTGGACTAGCGGTTACCGGGGAGCTGTTTTTT. Translating it yields CASSLAGLAVTGELFF. The chain recombines TRBV13 with TRBJ2-2; 10 bases map to TRBD2. V trimming: 1 base; J trimming: 5 bases; junction bases outside the gene matches: 4. Germline assignment: CDR1 PRHDT and CDR2 FYEKMQ (reference sequence). CDR3 length equals 16 residues.

The chain recombines TRBV25-1 with TRBJ2-1; 12 bases are shared with TRBD2. Germline loops: CDR1 MGHDK, CDR2 SYGVNS. V was pared by 3 bases and J by 8 bases, with 8 bases of the junction left unmatched. CDR3 size: 16 residues. CDR3 loop: CASSDPASGRADEQFF. For the CDR3, the DNA is TGTGCCAGCAGTGACCCAGCTAGCGGGAGGGCCGATGAGCAGTTCTTC.

V gene TRBV4-1 combines with J gene TRBJ2-3, with a tentative D call TRBD2 (5 bases). CDR1 and CDR2 from the germline V gene are MGHRA and YSYEKL. The V end was cut by 4 bases, the J end by 0 bases, with 17 bases between. This CDR3 spans 17 amino acids. CDR3 in DNA: TGCGCCAGCAGCCCCCCCCCTGATCGGACTAGCACAGATACGCAGTATTTT. Its protein is CASSPPPDRTSTDTQYF.

The chain couples TRBV7-9 to TRBJ2-7; D unresolved. The germline V gene encodes CDR1 SEHNR and CDR2 FQNEAQ (reference sequence). The CDR3 runs 12 residues. With 2 bases removed from V and 6 bases from J, the gap between germline ends came to 8 bases. DNA of the CDR3: TGTGCCAGCAGCTTAAGTATCGGCGAGCAGTACTTC. Amino acid sequence: CASSLSIGEQYF. The variable domain in full, completed from reference TRBV7-9 and TRBJ2-7, reads DTGVSQNPRHKITKRGQNVTFRCDPISEHNRLYWYRQTLGQGPEFLTYFQNEAQLEKSRLLSDRFSAERPKGSFSTLEIQRTEQGDSAMYLCASSLSIGEQYFGPGTRLTVT.

The CDR3 is CASSLGRGMTYNEQFF. DNA of the CDR3: TGTGCCAGCAGCTTGGGGAGGGGGATGACTTACAATGAGCAGTTCTTC. The chain uses TRBV5-5 and TRBJ2-1; either TRBD1 or TRBD2 may supply D (6 bases each). Germline-derived CDR1 and CDR2 are SGHKS and YYEKEE (reference sequence). With 0 bases removed from V and 4 bases from J, the gap between germline ends came to 14 bases. CDR3 length equals 16 residues.

Of note for this clone: This sample includes further DNA sequences coding for the same CDR3. The chain combines TRBV9 with TRBJ2-7; D may be TRBD2 (5 bases). CDR1 SGDLS and CDR2 YYNGEE come from the germline V gene. V shed 0 bases and J shed 2 bases, with 6 bases lying between them. The CDR3 covers 13 residues. In DNA, the CDR3 is TGTGCCAGCAGCGTAGAGGGAGCCTACGAGCAGTACTTC. It translates to CASSVEGAYEQYF.

The chain has TRBV7-9 and TRBJ2-7; 8 bases agree with TRBD1. The germline V gene has CDR1 SEHNR and CDR2 FQNEAQ (reference sequence). V dropped 7 bases and J dropped 4; count of bases not matched to a gene: 9. The CDR3 sequence is 14 residues long. Written as DNA, the CDR3 is TGTGCCAGCACCGAGGACAGGGAGCTTTACGAGCAGTACTTC. Protein product: CASTEDRELYEQYF.

In the case of this clone: The sample contains more than one DNA sequence encoding this CDR3. CDR3 sequence: CASSQGSYEQYF. DNA of the CDR3: TGTGCCAGCTCCCAAGGAAGCTACGAGCAGTACTTC. The genes are TRBV7-9 and TRBJ2-7; D remains unclear. The CDR3 covers 12 residues. Germline values: CDR1 SEHNR, CDR2 FQNEAQ (reference sequence). Trimming cost V 8 bases and J 3 bases, with 11 bases left between them. The complete variable domain, with remaining parts taken from reference TRBV7-9 and TRBJ2-7, reads DTGVSQNPRHKITKRGQNVTFRCDPISEHNRLYWYRQTLGQGPEFLTYFQNEAQLEKSRLLSDRFSAERPKGSFSTLEIQRTEQGDSAMYLCASSQGSYEQYFGPGTRLTVT.

This clone was recorded only once. This chain links TRBV19 with TRBJ2-2, with D perhaps matching TRBD1 (5 bases). Per the germline V gene, CDR1 is LNHDA and CDR2 is SQIVND (reference sequence). The V end was cut by 5 bases, the J end by 1 base, with 20 bases between. This CDR3 contains 18 residues. The DNA for the CDR3 is TGTGCCAGTAGTTTCCTCCCCCGACAGCTACAGAACACCGGGGAGCTGTTTTTT. Translating gives CASSFLPRQLQNTGELFF.

The chain couples TRBV27 to TRBJ1-5; the D is unclear. CDR3 length: 14 residues. V was pared by 5 bases and J by 7 bases, with 15 bases between. The germline V gene has CDR1 MNHEY and CDR2 SMNVEV (reference sequence). Here the CDR3 DNA reads TGTGCCAGCAGTCCAACACTGTTTGGCCAGCCCCAGCATTTT. It translates to CASSPTLFGQPQHF.

This clone was seen once. The V and J genes are TRBV7-3 and TRBJ2-2, with D unclear. Germline loops: CDR1 SGHTA, CDR2 FQGTGA. With 5 bases removed from V and 4 bases from J, the gap between germline ends came to 17 bases. CDR3 length: 16 amino acids. Here the CDR3 reads CASSPQENVVTGELFF. The CDR3 DNA reads as TGTGCCAGCAGCCCCCAAGAGAACGTCGTCACCGGGGAGCTGTTTTTT.